Listed below are T cell receptor beta chains from one sample, sequenced in a study of blood T cell repertoires in COVID-19. Measured with immunoSEQ multiplex PCR; TCRdb has only the in-frame clones, and not every one. The repertoire includes about 140,000 clones, 70% to 85% of them detected once, and 3% to 4.5% sits in the top ten. The specimen was peripheral blood. The receptor source for this set is a man aged 55 to 70 with acute or convalescent COVID-19. CDR3s include the opening cysteine and the closing phenylalanine or tryptophan.

J,V,CDR3
TRBJ1-3,TRBV3-1/TRBV3-2,CASSQGGGNTIYF
TRBJ2-2,TRBV7-3,CASSGQNTGELFF
TRBJ2-2,TRBV6-4,CASSDGITSGELFF
TRBJ2-3,TRBV3-1/TRBV3-2,CASSQDPTADTQYF
TRBJ1-4,TRBV4-3,CASSQDTGPSNEKLFF
TRBJ2-1,TRBV30,CAWSVVQGGSEQFF
TRBJ2-2,TRBV2,CASSEQGTGELFF
TRBJ1-5,TRBV3-1/TRBV3-2,CASSPIPTGEDQPQHF
TRBJ1-1,TRBV6-5,CASSGPGTEAFF
TRBJ1-5,TRBV6-5,CASRDRPGNQPQHF
TRBJ2-7,TRBV28,CASTGGLGYEQYF
TRBJ2-7,TRBV15,CATSRDRIPSYEQYF
TRBJ1-1,TRBV30,CAWSVQELTEAFF
TRBJ2-7,TRBV7-2,CASSLGTSGRIDEQYF
TRBJ1-1,TRBV28,CASRGFMNTEAFF
TRBJ2-3,TRBV28,CATGGGRIDTQYF
TRBJ1-1,TRBV4-2,CASSQVERLNTEAFF
TRBJ1-5,TRBV30,CAWSPRQGAQPQHF
TRBJ1-5,TRBV6-2/TRBV6-3,CASSPEGGKSFF
TRBJ2-2,TRBV6-5,CASFSGRLNTGELFF
TRBJ1-2,TRBV27,CASSSGRANYGYTF
TRBJ2-7,TRBV10-3,CAARARESSYEQYF
TRBJ1-2,TRBV20-1,CSGVGVYGYTF
TRBJ1-2,TRBV19,CASTQGGIGAGYTF
TRBJ1-2,TRBV6-5,CASRGTGGIYGYTF
TRBJ1-2,TRBV12-3/TRBV12-4,CASSSGTVGYTF
TRBJ1-4,TRBV19,CASRGGEKLFF
TRBJ2-1,TRBV27,CASSSSGTGVFF
TRBJ1-1,TRBV27,CASSPGGVATEAFF